This T cell receptor (beta chain) came from a study of T cell repertoires in cytomegalovirus infection. The CDR3 has 13 residues. Germline V gene data show CDR1 as SEHNR and CDR2 as FQNEAQ (reference sequence). TCRdb ran MiXCR on the reads and lists one entry per CDR3 protein. The table shows approximately 700,000 distinct CDR3 sequences, with approximately 40% occurring only once. A word on this clonotype: Sequence at one end of the junction differs from germline and may be a read error.

This chain joins TRBV7-9 and TRBJ1-2; D perhaps matches TRBD1 (6 bases). The material sequenced was PBMCs. This clonotype originated in a human donor in good health (CMV status not recorded). Some clones in this sample may be carry-over from other donors' samples. CDR3 in DNA: TGTGCCAGCAGCCGAGACAGGAACTATGTCTACACCTTC. Protein: CASSRDRNYVYTF.